This TCR beta chain is from a study of T cells in Graves' hyperthyroidism and ophthalmopathy. Findings of the study overall: Researchers found most expanded thyroid clonotypes above 0.001 in blood as well. Ophthalmopathy onset followed model prediction by a median around 6.6 months.

There are many counts of this clonotype. Its antigen is not identified. Germline values: CDR1 DFQATT, CDR2 SNEGSKA (reference sequence). The CDR3 spans 13 residues. V lost 3 bases, J lost 3 bases, and 8 bases lay in between. Amplification yielded TCR beta CDR3 regions, with RNA transcripts as the source. RT-PCR in the first round (using the HTBI primer set) targeted the TCR CDR3. Via MiXCR, TCRdb re-called the multiplex PCR reads, giving one row per CDR3 protein. The sample holds roughly 500,000 distinct CDR3 sequences, about 43% seen once. The sequenced material came from peripheral blood or thyroid tissue (not recorded which). The gene calls are TRBV20-1 and TRBJ2-2, with D perhaps matching TRBD1 (5 bases). This receptor was identified in an adult woman with Graves' disease, either hyperthyroidism or ophthalmopathy (not recorded which). CDR3: CSARRTYTGELFF. In nucleotides, the CDR3 is TGCAGTGCTAGGCGGACATACACCGGGGAGCTGTTTTTT.